This T cell receptor (beta chain) was retrieved from a study of blood T cell repertoires in COVID-19. Study-level information: Material from acute and convalescent COVID-19 was sourced from the United States, Italy and Spain.

Germline V gives CDR1 MGHRA, CDR2 YSYEKL. V lost 4 bases and J lost 3; bases outside the gene matches: 3. The CDR3 extends over 14 amino acids. Original analysis: Counts of nucleated cells, estimated from reference gene primer amplification, were obtained. The protocol was immunoSEQ multiplex PCR, while the TCRdb copy is restricted to in-frame clones and leaves out a portion. V and J calls and clone size follow that table, whereas D and trimming were derived from the DNA. Among some 200,000 clones listed, 80% to 85% were seen once. V and J are TRBV4-1 and TRBJ2-3, with 8 nucleotides matching TRBD1. The sequence derives from a man between 40 and 49 years old who had recovered from COVID-19. Input material: PBMCs or T cells enriched from blood (not recorded which). This chain's CDR3 is CASSLGQGTDTQYF. The CDR3 DNA reads as TGCGCCAGCAGCCTTGGACAGGGAACAGATACGCAGTATTTT.